Below, 10 T cell receptor beta chains from the same sample are listed, as sequenced in a study of preoperative IRX-2 immunotherapy in early breast cancer. Specified treatment: preoperative locoregional IRX-2 cytokine immunotherapy. Profiling relied on immunoSEQ multiplex PCR, and the TCRdb table lists in-frame clones only, not all of them. The sample holds 35,000 to 45,000 clones, 65% to 90% seen once. The source was lymph node tissue, collected after IRX-2 immunotherapy. The receptors come from a human donor with breast cancer.

In this sample, this clone turned up a few times. The chain links TRBV15 to TRBJ2-7, with D maybe TRBD1 (5 bases). CDR3 length equals 15 residues. V was trimmed by 0 bases and J by 5 bases, leaving 14 bases between them. CDR1 is LNHNV, CDR2 YYDKDF, per germline (reference sequence). The CDR3: CATSRDQGAVDEQYF. DNA of the CDR3: TGTGCCACCAGCAGAGATCAGGGCGCAGTTGACGAGCAGTACTTC.

CDR3: CASNTRGGRETQYF. The CDR3 bases are TGTGCCAGCAACACCCGGGGGGGGAGGGAGACCCAGTACTTC. This chain links TRBV6-7 with TRBJ2-5; 8 bases map to TRBD2. TRBV6-7 is annotated as an ORF whose role is uncertain. This CDR3 comprises 14 residues. Trimming removed 7 bases from V and 5 bases from J; junction bases left unmatched: 9.

This clone has just one count. The chain has TRBV9 and TRBJ2-2; 9 positions agree with TRBD1. From germline, CDR1 is SGDLS and CDR2 YYNGEE. This CDR3 has 20 amino acids. The V segment lost 0 bases and the J segment 2 bases; nucleotides outside the gene matches: 14. The DNA of the CDR3 is TGTGCCAGCAGCGTAGACGGCTTGAGGGGGACAGGGCCTAACACCGGGGAGCTGTTTTTT. This encodes CASSVDGLRGTGPNTGELFF.

This clone was found once. This rearrangement joins TRBV11-3 to TRBJ2-1; 7 bases fit TRBD2. The CDR3 runs to 15 residues. Trimming cost V 0 bases and J 4 bases; bases outside gene matches: 3. The germline V gene encodes CDR1 SGHNT and CDR2 YENEEA. CDR3 in amino acids: CASSLELAPYNEQFF. The CDR3 nucleotides read TGTGCCAGCAGCTTAGAACTAGCGCCGTACAATGAGCAGTTCTTC.

This chain joins TRBV5-1 and TRBJ2-5; possibly TRBD2 for D (6 bases). The CDR3 contains 16 residues. Germline V gene data show CDR1 as SGHRS and CDR2 as YFSETQ. V dropped 0 bases and J dropped 1 base, with 13 bases sitting between them. The CDR3 protein is CASSLGPRGSQETQYF. DNA for the CDR3: TGCGCCAGCAGCTTGGGTCCCCGGGGGAGCCAAGAGACCCAGTACTTC.

V usage is TRBV23-1 and J usage is TRBJ1-1; tentatively, D is TRBD1 (5 bases). TRBV23-1 counts as an open reading frame of uncertain function. The CDR3 totals 14 residues. V was clipped by 6 bases and J by 1 base, with 12 bases between them. CDR3 sequence reads: CASSQTTGNTEAFF. CDR3 bases: TGCGCCAGCAGCCAAACCACAGGGAACACTGAAGCTTTCTTT.

This clone was counted once. The chain carries TRBV11-3 and TRBJ2-7, with unresolved D. CDR3 length: 19 amino acids. Germline V lookup: CDR1 SGHNT, CDR2 YENEEA. With 5 bases removed from V and 2 bases from J, the gap between germline ends came to 28 bases. The CDR3 is CASSRAPRALGLRPYEQYF. The DNA of the CDR3 is TGTGCCAGCAGCCGCGCGCCTCGGGCGTTGGGTCTCCGCCCCTACGAGCAGTACTTC.

The genes are TRBV1 and TRBJ1-3; no DNA check was done on the table's D call, TRBD1. TRBV1 is a pseudogene locus. The CDR3 is 17 amino acids. The CDR3 loop reads CASSHPGQGISGNTIYF. CDR3 sequence (DNA): TGCGCCAGCAGCCACCCAGGACAGGGCATCTCTGGAAACACCATATATTTT.

V is TRBV30 and J is TRBJ2-1; TRBD2 aligns across 10 bases. V was pared by 0 bases and J by 5 bases, with 7 bases of the junction left unmatched. The CDR3 extends over 16 amino acids. From germline, CDR1 is GTSNPN and CDR2 SVGIG (reference sequence). The CDR3 DNA reads as TGTGCCTGGAGTGTACTCTCACTAGCGGGGAACAATGAGCAGTTCTTC. Protein sequence: CAWSVLSLAGNNEQFF.

The chain has TRBV18 and TRBJ1-3, with a tentative D call TRBD1 (6 bases). The CDR3 contains 14 residues. Germline V gene sequence: CDR1 KGHSH, CDR2 LQKENI. The V and J ends lost 2 bases and 3 bases respectively, with 8 bases between them. The CDR3 here is CASSPGTSGNTIYF. CDR3 sequence (DNA): TGTGCCAGCTCACCAGGGACAAGTGGAAACACCATATATTTT.